Each of the 29 T cell receptor beta chains below was sequenced from the same sample in a study of T cells after yellow fever vaccination. TCRdb reprocessed the 5' RACE reads with MiXCR, giving one entry per CDR3 protein. The table lists a few hundred thousand distinct CDR3 sequences, roughly 6.8% of them singletons, with 15% to 20% in the top ten. This specimen was PBMCs, taken about 49 days after the first yellow fever vaccination. The receptors shown here come from a man aged 18 to 30 who received the YFV17D yellow fever vaccine.

The V gene is TRBV19, the J gene TRBJ2-5; no firm D call. Germline V gene lookup returns CDR1 LNHDA and CDR2 SQIVND (reference sequence). V lost 4 bases to trimming and J lost 2 bases, with 14 bases between them. The CDR3 is 15 residues long. CDR3 loop: CASSTGPQKQETQYF. The CDR3 nucleotides read TGTGCCAGTAGTACAGGACCCCAGAAGCAAGAGACCCAGTACTTC.

This clonotype was picked up many times. The rearrangement uses TRBV5-1 and TRBJ2-3; TRBD1 matches at 7 bases. CDR1 is SGHRS, CDR2 YFSETQ, per germline. After removal of 0 bases from V and 5 bases from J, the junction contained 3 bases not matched to a gene. The CDR3 has 14 amino acids. The CDR3 coding sequence is TGCGCCAGCAGCTTGGACAGGGGAAGAGATACGCAGTATTTT. It yields the protein CASSLDRGRDTQYF.

This clonotype came up a few times. V gene TRBV10-1 combines with J gene TRBJ2-2; no definite D call. CDR1 WNHNN and CDR2 SYGVQD come from the germline V gene (reference sequence). The CDR3 totals 15 residues. Trimming shortened V by 2 bases and J by 6 bases, and 13 bases separated the two germline ends. The CDR3 nucleotides read TGCGCCAGCAGTGAGGGCTCTGGTTCGCCCGGGGAGCTGTTTTTT. This translates into CASSEGSGSPGELFF.

This clonotype was recorded many times. V usage is TRBV5-1 and J usage is TRBJ1-1; 11 positions agree with TRBD1. The CDR3 sequence is 13 residues long. With V trimmed by 4 bases and J by 5 bases, 1 base remained unmatched. Germline assignment: CDR1 SGHRS and CDR2 YFSETQ. The CDR3 nucleotides read TGCGCCAGCAGCGGGGACAGGGGGACTGAAGCTTTCTTT. Translated, it gives CASSGDRGTEAFF.

The table lists this clonotype with many counts. The genes are TRBV6-5 and TRBJ2-3; D call uncertain. The V gene lost 6 bases and the J gene lost 4 bases, with 8 bases spanning the gap. Per germline, CDR1 MNHEY and CDR2 SVGAGI. The CDR3 runs to 12 residues. The chain's CDR3 is CASSSAADTQYF. Here the CDR3 DNA reads TGTGCCAGCAGCTCGGCGGCAGATACGCAGTATTTT.

The V and J genes are TRBV5-4 and TRBJ1-6, with TRBD1 as a possible D gene (5 bases). Germline loops: CDR1 SGHNT, CDR2 YYREEE (reference sequence). V was cut by 2 bases and J by 9 bases, with 15 bases left in between. The CDR3 totals 15 residues. DNA for the CDR3: TGTGCCAGCAGCTTTAAGGACAACCTATTTTCACCCCTCCACTTT. Translation gives CASSFKDNLFSPLHF. The full variable domain, with the rest looked up from reference TRBV5-4 and TRBJ1-6, is ETGVTQSPTHLIKTRGQQVTLRCSSQSGHNTVSWYQQALGQGPQFIFQYYREEENGRGNFPPRFSGLQFPNYSSELNVNALELDDSALYLCASSFKDNLFSPLHFGNGTRLTVT.

This clonotype was seen ten or more times. This sequence joins TRBV28 and TRBJ2-1; perhaps D is TRBD1 or TRBD2 (5 bases each). V shed 7 bases and J shed 9 bases, with 13 bases lying between them. The V gene's germline CDR1 is MDHEN and CDR2 SYDVKM. This CDR3 is built from 12 residues. The CDR3 DNA is TGTGCCAGCACCAGGGAGAGGGGTGAGCAGTTCTTC. Protein product: CASTRERGEQFF.

This clonotype was counted many times. The chain recombines TRBV7-9 with TRBJ1-4; D not resolved. The ends were cut back, 4 bases at V and 4 bases at J, with 7 bases in the middle. The CDR3 extends over 13 amino acids. CDR1 and CDR2 (germline): SEHNR, FQNEAQ (reference sequence). The CDR3 loop reads CASSSYLNEKLFF. In nucleotides, the CDR3 is TGTGCCAGCAGCTCTTACCTTAATGAAAAACTGTTTTTT.

This clonotype came up once. V usage is TRBV6-6 and J usage is TRBJ2-5; unclear D gene. Between the trimmed V and J ends, which lost 8 bases and 5 bases, there was a span of 9 bases. The CDR3 is 11 amino acids. Germline CDR1 is MNHNY and CDR2 is SVGAGI (reference sequence). This CDR3 reads CASGRSETQYF. The CDR3, as DNA: TGTGCCAGCGGACGGAGTGAGACCCAGTACTTC.

The chain is built from TRBV20-1 and TRBJ2-3; TRBD2 matches 8 bases. Losses at the gene ends were 7 bases for V and 0 bases for J; bases not matched to a gene: 9. The CDR3 covers 15 residues. Germline loops: CDR1 DFQATT, CDR2 SNEGSKA (reference sequence). Written as DNA, the CDR3 is TGCAGTGTGCGGGGGGCTCGATCCAGCACAGATACGCAGTATTTT. Protein sequence: CSVRGARSSTDTQYF.

The chain employs TRBV18 and TRBJ1-2, with D perhaps TRBD1 (5 bases). Germline-derived CDR1 and CDR2 are KGHSH and LQKENI. This CDR3 spans 16 amino acids. V dropped 0 bases and J dropped 5 bases, with 16 bases sitting between them. For the CDR3, the DNA is TGTGCCAGCTCACCACCTAAGGACCGGGGCCATTATGGCTACACCTTC. It yields the protein CASSPPKDRGHYGYTF. Using reference TRBV18 and TRBJ1-2 for the parts outside the CDR3, the full variable domain is NAGVMQNPRHLVRRRGQEARLRCSPMKGHSHVYWYRQLPEEGLKFMVYLQKENIIDESGMPKERFSAEFPKEGPSILRIQQVVRGDSAAYFCASSPPKDRGHYGYTFGSGTRLTVV.

The chain carries TRBV7-9 and TRBJ2-3, with 9 bases lining up with TRBD2. V shed 4 bases, J shed 2 bases, and the junction held 1 base outside the gene matches. CDR1 SEHNR and CDR2 FQNEAQ come from the germline V gene (reference sequence). This CDR3 has 14 residues. The CDR3 is CASSSSGDTDTQYF. The DNA for the CDR3 is TGTGCCAGCAGCTCTAGCGGGGACACAGATACGCAGTATTTT.

Only a few counts were recorded for this clonotype. The gene calls are TRBV7-9 and TRBJ2-7; 7 nucleotides line up with TRBD2. The CDR3 contains 13 residues. The V gene end was trimmed by 5 bases and the J gene end by 5 bases; junction bases not matched to a gene: 6. CDR1 and CDR2 (germline): SEHNR, FQNEAQ (reference sequence). The CDR3, as DNA: TGTGCCAGCAGCCCTGAGCGGGGTAACGAGCAGTACGTC. Its translation is CASSPERGNEQYV.

This clonotype was observed a few times. This sequence joins TRBV5-1 and TRBJ1-1, with D hard to call. CDR1 and CDR2 from the germline V gene are SGHRS and YFSETQ. Trimming took off 2 bases at V and 0 bases at J, with 8 bases between the two ends. This CDR3 is 14 amino acids long. The CDR3 sequence is CASSFGRMNTEAFF. The DNA of the CDR3 is TGCGCCAGCAGCTTCGGGCGCATGAACACTGAAGCTTTCTTT. Full variable domain (rest looked up from reference TRBV5-1 and TRBJ1-1): KAGVTQTPRYLIKTRGQQVTLSCSPISGHRSVSWYQQTPGQGLQFLFEYFSETQRNKGNFPGRFSGRQFSNSRSEMNVSTLELGDSALYLCASSFGRMNTEAFFGQGTRLTVV.

This chain uses TRBV5-1 with TRBJ2-2; no clear D. Germline V gene sequence: CDR1 SGHRS, CDR2 YFSETQ. V was clipped by 0 bases and J by 2 bases, with 11 bases between them. The CDR3 has 16 amino acids. The CDR3, as DNA: TGCGCCAGCAGCTTGGCTTTTGGCAGAAACACCGGGGAGCTGTTTTTT. It codes for CASSLAFGRNTGELFF.

A few counts support this clonotype. The chain links TRBV5-1 to TRBJ2-3; the D gene could be TRBD1 or TRBD2 (5 bases each). V lost 4 bases and J 4 bases, leaving 16 bases between the germline ends. The CDR3 extends over 15 amino acids. CDR1 and CDR2 (germline): SGHRS, YFSETQ. For the CDR3, the DNA is TGCGCCAGCAGCCCCGGGACCTCCGGGGCAGATACGCAGTATTTT. This sequence encodes CASSPGTSGADTQYF.

The CDR3 region is CASSFSRGSETQYF. The CDR3 DNA sequence: TGTGCCAGCAGCTTTTCCAGGGGGTCAGAGACCCAGTACTTC. The chain joins TRBV7-2 to TRBJ2-5; TRBD1 agrees at 7 bases. With 3 bases clipped from V and 4 bases from J, the junction kept 5 bases outside the gene matches. CDR1 SGHTA and CDR2 FQGNSA come from the germline V gene. This CDR3 contains 14 residues.

This clonotype was observed a handful of times. V and J are TRBV6-2 or TRBV6-3 and TRBJ1-1, with D unclear. CDR3 length: 11 amino acids. V was pared by 6 bases and J by 2 bases, with 4 bases between. Per the germline V gene, CDR1 is MNHEY and CDR2 is SVGEGT. Written as DNA, the CDR3 is TGTGCCAGCAGGGATAACACTGAAGCTTTCTTT. It specifies CASRDNTEAFF.

In its sample, this clonotype was seen many times. The V gene is TRBV7-2, the J gene TRBJ2-7; TRBD2 matches 7 bases. The CDR3 is 16 residues long. The germline V gene encodes CDR1 SGHTA and CDR2 FQGNSA. The V segment lost 4 bases and the J segment 4 bases; nucleotides outside the gene matches: 13. CDR3 nucleotide sequence: TGTGCCAGCAGCTCTCAGGTGGGAGGGTATGGGTACGAGCAGTACTTC. It specifies CASSSQVGGYGYEQYF.

The rearrangement joins TRBV20-1 to TRBJ2-7; tentative D call: TRBD1 (6 bases). Between the trimmed V and J ends, which lost 5 bases and 2 bases, there was a span of 16 bases. There are 14 residues in the CDR3. Germline V gene data show CDR1 as DFQATT and CDR2 as SNEGSKA (reference sequence). CDR3 sequence (DNA): TGCAGTGCTCTAGCTGACAGGTATACCTACGAGCAGTACTTC. Protein: CSALADRYTYEQYF.

The chain combines TRBV18 with TRBJ1-2; a possible D gene is TRBD1 (5 bases). Trimming cost V 3 bases and J 8 bases, with 13 bases left between them. CDR1 KGHSH and CDR2 LQKENI come from the germline V gene. This CDR3 has 13 residues. The CDR3 region has the DNA TGTGCCAGCTCACCCGGGACGCTGGGGGGCTACACCTTC. Encoded protein: CASSPGTLGGYTF. The whole variable domain, filled in from reference TRBV18 and TRBJ1-2, reads NAGVMQNPRHLVRRRGQEARLRCSPMKGHSHVYWYRQLPEEGLKFMVYLQKENIIDESGMPKERFSAEFPKEGPSILRIQQVVRGDSAAYFCASSPGTLGGYTFGSGTRLTVV.

This chain connects TRBV7-2 to TRBJ1-1; the match to TRBD1 covers 7 bases. The CDR3 extends over 15 amino acids. V was pared by 3 bases and J by 1 base, with 5 bases of the junction left unmatched. The germline V gene encodes CDR1 SGHTA and CDR2 FQGNSA. The CDR3 nucleotides read TGTGCCAGCAGCTTCACGACAGGGCCGAACACTGAAGCTTTCTTT. Translated: CASSFTTGPNTEAFF. The whole variable domain, remainder taken from reference TRBV7-2 and TRBJ1-1, is GAGVSQSPSNKVTEKGKDVELRCDPISGHTALYWYRQSLGQGLEFLIYFQGNSAPDKSGLPSDRFSAERTGGSVSTLTIQRTQQEDSAVYLCASSFTTGPNTEAFFGQGTRLTVV.

The chain uses TRBV29-1 and TRBJ2-5; either TRBD1 or TRBD2 may fit D (6 bases each). The V end was cut by 6 bases, the J end by 5 bases, with 19 bases between. This CDR3 spans 14 amino acids. Germline V CDR1 and CDR2: SQVTM, ANQGSEA. The DNA for the CDR3 is TGCAGCGTCGGGATACAGGGAGGTTGGGAGACCCAGTACTTC. Residues: CSVGIQGGWETQYF.

This chain links TRBV4-1 with TRBJ1-3; perhaps TRBD1 as D (5 bases). Germline V gene data show CDR1 as MGHRA and CDR2 as YSYEKL. V lost 4 bases to trimming and J lost 0 bases, with 25 bases between them. This CDR3 spans 20 amino acids. The DNA of the CDR3 is TGCGCCAGCAGCCCCCGTGGGACGGTCCGTTTCTCCATCTCTGGAAACACCATATATTTT. Translating gives CASSPRGTVRFSISGNTIYF.

This clonotype has ten or more counts. The V gene is TRBV10-3, the J gene TRBJ2-5, with a possible D match to TRBD1 (5 bases). The CDR3 runs to 15 residues. Trimming removed 0 bases at V and 4 bases at J, with 12 bases between. Germline loops: CDR1 ENHRY, CDR2 SYGVKD. CDR3: CAISESGHHLETQYF. The CDR3 coding sequence is TGTGCCATCAGTGAGTCGGGGCACCACTTAGAGACCCAGTACTTC.

This clonotype was counted many times. This chain joins TRBV7-9 and TRBJ2-3; 8 nucleotides line up with TRBD2. Germline CDR1 is SEHNR and CDR2 is FQNEAQ (reference sequence). J lost 6 bases, V lost 5 bases, and 10 bases had no gene match. This CDR3 has 15 amino acids. CDR3 loop: CASSMGPAGADTQYF. Here the CDR3 DNA reads TGTGCCAGCAGCATGGGCCCAGCGGGGGCCGATACGCAGTATTTT.

This clonotype was counted only a few times. The chain uses TRBV7-3 and TRBJ1-2; TRBD1 agrees at 9 bases. Trimming at V came to 3 bases and at J to 7 bases, leaving 12 bases not matched to a gene. The germline V gene encodes CDR1 SGHTA and CDR2 FQGTGA. CDR3 size: 16 residues. The CDR3 loop is CASSFPRKQGAVGYTF. The CDR3 DNA is TGTGCCAGCAGCTTCCCACGGAAACAGGGGGCGGTTGGCTACACCTTC.

This chain uses TRBV6-6 with TRBJ1-1; D call uncertain. This CDR3 contains 13 residues. Looked up from germline, CDR1 is MNHNY and CDR2 is SVGAGI (reference sequence). The V gene lost 6 bases and the J gene lost 3 bases, with 11 bases spanning the gap. CDR3 sequence reads: CASRDRVDTEAFF. DNA for the CDR3: TGTGCCAGCAGGGACCGTGTGGACACTGAAGCTTTCTTT.

This clonotype showed up many times. The chain is built from TRBV29-1 and TRBJ2-3; TRBD1 agrees at 7 bases. V dropped 7 bases and J dropped 7; count of bases not matched to a gene: 5. The V gene's germline CDR1 is SQVTM and CDR2 ANQGSEA. This CDR3 comprises 11 residues. The chain's CDR3 is CSAPTGNTQYF. The CDR3 coding sequence is TGCAGCGCACCGACAGGGAATACGCAGTATTTT.